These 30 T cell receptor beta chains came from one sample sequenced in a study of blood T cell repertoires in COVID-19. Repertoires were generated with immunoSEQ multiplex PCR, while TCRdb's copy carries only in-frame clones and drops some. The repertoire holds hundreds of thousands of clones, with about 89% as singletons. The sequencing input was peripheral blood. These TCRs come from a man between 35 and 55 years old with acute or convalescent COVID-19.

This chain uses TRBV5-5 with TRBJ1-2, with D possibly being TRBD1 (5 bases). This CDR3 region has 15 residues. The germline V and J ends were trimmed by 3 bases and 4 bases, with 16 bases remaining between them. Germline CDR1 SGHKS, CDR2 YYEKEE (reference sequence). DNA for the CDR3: TGTGCCAGCAGCTCTTCCGGGACTCCCGTCTATGGCTACACCTTC. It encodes CASSSSGTPVYGYTF.

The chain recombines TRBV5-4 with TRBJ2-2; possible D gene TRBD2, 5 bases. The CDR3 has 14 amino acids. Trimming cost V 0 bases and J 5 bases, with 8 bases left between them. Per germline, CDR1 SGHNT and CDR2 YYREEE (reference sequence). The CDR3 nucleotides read TGTGCCAGCAGCTTGGCCCCGGGGACCGGGGAGCTGTTTTTT. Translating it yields CASSLAPGTGELFF.

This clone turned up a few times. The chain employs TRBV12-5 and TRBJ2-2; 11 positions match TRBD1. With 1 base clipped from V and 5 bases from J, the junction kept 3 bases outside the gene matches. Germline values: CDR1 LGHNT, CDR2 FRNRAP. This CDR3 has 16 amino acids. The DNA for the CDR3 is TGTGCTAGTGGTTTGGATGGGACAGGGGGGACCGGGGAGCTGTTTTTT. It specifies CASGLDGTGGTGELFF.

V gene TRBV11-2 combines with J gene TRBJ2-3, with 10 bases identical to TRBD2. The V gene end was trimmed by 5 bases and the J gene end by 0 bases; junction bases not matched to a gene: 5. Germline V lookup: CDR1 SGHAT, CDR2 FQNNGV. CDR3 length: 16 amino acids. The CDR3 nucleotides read TGTGCCAGCAGCCTAAGGACTAGCGGAAGCACAGATACGCAGTATTTT. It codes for CASSLRTSGSTDTQYF.

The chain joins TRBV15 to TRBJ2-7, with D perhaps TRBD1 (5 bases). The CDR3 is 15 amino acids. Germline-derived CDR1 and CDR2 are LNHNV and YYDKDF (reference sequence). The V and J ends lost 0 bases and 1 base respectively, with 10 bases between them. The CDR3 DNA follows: TGTGCCACCAGCAGAGAAAGGGGATCTTCCTACGAGCAGTACTTC. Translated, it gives CATSRERGSSYEQYF. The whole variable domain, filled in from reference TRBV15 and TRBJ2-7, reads DAMVIQNPRYQVTQFGKPVTLSCSQTLNHNVMYWYQQKSSQAPKLLFHYYDKDFNNEADTPDNFQSRRPNTSFCFLDIRSPGLGDTAMYLCATSRERGSSYEQYFGPGTRLTVT.

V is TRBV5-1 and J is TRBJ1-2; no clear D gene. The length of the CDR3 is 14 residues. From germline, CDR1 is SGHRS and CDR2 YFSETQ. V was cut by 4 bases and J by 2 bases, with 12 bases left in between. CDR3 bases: TGCGCCAGCAGCCCGTGGACGGGGAACTATGGCTACACCTTC. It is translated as CASSPWTGNYGYTF.

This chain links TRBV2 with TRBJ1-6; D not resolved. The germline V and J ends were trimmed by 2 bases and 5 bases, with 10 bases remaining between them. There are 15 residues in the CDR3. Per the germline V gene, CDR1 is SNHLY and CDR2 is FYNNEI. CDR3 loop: CASSELHLNNSPLHF. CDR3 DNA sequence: TGTGCCAGCAGTGAATTACATCTTAATAATTCACCCCTCCACTTT.

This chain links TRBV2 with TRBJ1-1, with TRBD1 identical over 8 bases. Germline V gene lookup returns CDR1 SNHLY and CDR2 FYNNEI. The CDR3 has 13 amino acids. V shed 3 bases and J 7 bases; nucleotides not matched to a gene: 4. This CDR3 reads CASSDRGQVEAFF. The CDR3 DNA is TGTGCCAGCAGTGACAGGGGGCAGGTTGAAGCTTTCTTT.

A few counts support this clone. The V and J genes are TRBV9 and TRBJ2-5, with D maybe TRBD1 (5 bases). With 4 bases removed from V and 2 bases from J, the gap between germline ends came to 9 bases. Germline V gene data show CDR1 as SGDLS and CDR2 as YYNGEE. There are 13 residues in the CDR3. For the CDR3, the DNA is TGTGCCAGCAGCTCAGGGATACAAGAGACCCAGTACTTC. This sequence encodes CASSSGIQETQYF.

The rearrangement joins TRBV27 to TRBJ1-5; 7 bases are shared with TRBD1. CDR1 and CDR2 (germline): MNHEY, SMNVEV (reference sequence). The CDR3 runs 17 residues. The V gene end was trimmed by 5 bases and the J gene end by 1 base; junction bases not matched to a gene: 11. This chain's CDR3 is CASSPHRGRRSNQPQHF. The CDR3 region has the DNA TGTGCCAGCAGTCCCCACAGGGGTCGGAGAAGCAATCAGCCCCAGCATTTT.

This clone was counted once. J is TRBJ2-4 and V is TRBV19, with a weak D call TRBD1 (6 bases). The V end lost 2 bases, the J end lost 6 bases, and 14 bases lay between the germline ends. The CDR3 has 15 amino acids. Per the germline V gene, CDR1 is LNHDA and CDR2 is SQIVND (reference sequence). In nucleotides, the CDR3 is TGTGCCAGTAGTATACAGGGGCAGGGCAGAAACATTCAGTACTTC. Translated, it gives CASSIQGQGRNIQYF.

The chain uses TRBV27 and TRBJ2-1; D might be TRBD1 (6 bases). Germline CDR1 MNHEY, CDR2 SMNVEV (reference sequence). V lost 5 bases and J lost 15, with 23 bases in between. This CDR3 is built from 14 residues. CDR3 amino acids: CASSPNRVTSRPFF. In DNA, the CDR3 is TGTGCCAGCAGTCCCAACAGGGTTACCTCCAGGCCGTTCTTC.

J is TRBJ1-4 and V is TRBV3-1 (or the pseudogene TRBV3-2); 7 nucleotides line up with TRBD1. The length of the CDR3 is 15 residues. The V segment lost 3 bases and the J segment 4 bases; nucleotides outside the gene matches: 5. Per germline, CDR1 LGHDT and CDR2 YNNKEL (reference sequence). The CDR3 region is CASSHTGQINEKLFF. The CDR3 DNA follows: TGTGCCAGCAGCCACACGGGACAGATTAATGAAAAACTGTTTTTT.

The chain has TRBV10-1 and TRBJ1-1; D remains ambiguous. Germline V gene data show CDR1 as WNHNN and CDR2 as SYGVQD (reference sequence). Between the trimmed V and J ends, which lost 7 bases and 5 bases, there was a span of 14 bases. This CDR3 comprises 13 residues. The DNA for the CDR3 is TGCGCCAGCAAAGAGGGTCGGAGGACTGAAGCTTTCTTT. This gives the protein CASKEGRRTEAFF.

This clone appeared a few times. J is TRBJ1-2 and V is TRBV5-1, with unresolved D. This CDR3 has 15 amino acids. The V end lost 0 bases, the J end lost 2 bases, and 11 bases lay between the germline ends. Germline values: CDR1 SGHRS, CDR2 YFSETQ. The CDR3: CASSLDRNTNYGYTF. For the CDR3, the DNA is TGCGCCAGCAGCTTGGACAGAAACACCAACTATGGCTACACCTTC.

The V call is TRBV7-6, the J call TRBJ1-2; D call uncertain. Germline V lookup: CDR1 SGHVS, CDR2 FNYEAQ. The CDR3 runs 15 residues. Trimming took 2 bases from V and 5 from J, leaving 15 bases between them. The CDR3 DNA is TGTGCCAGCAGCTTACAAACCGACTTCTCATATGGCTACACCTTC. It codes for CASSLQTDFSYGYTF.

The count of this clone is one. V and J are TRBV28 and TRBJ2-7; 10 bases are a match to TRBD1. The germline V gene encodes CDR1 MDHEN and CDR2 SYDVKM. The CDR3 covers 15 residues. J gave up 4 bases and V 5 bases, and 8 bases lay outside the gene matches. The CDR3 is CASSPGQGGSYEQYF. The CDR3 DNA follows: TGTGCCAGCAGTCCTGGACAGGGGGGATCGTACGAGCAGTACTTC.

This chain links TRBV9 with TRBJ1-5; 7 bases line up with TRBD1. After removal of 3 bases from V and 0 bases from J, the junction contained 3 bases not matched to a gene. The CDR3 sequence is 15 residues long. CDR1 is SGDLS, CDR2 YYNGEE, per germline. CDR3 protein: CASSGTGNSNQPQHF. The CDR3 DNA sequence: TGTGCCAGCAGCGGGACAGGTAATAGCAATCAGCCCCAGCATTTT.

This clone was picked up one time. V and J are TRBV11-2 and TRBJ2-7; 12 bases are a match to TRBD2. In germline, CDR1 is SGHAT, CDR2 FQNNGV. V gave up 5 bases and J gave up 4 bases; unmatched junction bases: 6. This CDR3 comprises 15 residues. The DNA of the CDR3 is TGTGCCAGCAGCCTACTAGCGGGGGGTAGATACGAGCAGTACTTC. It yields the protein CASSLLAGGRYEQYF.

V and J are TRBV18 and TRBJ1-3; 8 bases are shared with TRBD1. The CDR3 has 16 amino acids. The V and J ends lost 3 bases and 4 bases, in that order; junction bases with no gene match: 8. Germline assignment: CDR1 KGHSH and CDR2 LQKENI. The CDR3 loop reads CASSPLDRAGGNTIYF. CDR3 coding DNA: TGTGCCAGCTCACCCTTGGACAGGGCAGGAGGAAACACCATATATTTT.

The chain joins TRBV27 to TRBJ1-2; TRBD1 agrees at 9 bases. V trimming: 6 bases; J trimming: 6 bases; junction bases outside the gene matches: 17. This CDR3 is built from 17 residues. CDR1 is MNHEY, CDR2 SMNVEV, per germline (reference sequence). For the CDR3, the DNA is TGTGCCAGCAGCCCGTTTGGGCGGGACAGGGACTTCGATGGCTACACCTTC. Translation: CASSPFGRDRDFDGYTF.

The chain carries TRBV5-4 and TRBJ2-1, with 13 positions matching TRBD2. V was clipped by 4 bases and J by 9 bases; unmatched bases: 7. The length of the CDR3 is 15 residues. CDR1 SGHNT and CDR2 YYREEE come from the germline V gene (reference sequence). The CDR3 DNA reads TGTGCCAGCAGCCAGGGACTAGCGGGGAGGGGTGAGCAGTTCTTC. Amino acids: CASSQGLAGRGEQFF.

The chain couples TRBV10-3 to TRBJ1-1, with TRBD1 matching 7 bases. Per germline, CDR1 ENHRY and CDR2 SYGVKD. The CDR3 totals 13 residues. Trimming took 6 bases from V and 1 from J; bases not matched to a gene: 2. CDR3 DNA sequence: TGTGCCATCAGAAGACAGGGGAACACTGAAGCTTTCTTT. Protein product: CAIRRQGNTEAFF.

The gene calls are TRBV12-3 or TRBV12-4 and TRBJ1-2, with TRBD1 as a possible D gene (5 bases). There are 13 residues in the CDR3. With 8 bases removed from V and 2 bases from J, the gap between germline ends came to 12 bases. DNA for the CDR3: TGTGCCAGCGGTCAGACAGAGAACTATGGCTACACCTTC. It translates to CASGQTENYGYTF.

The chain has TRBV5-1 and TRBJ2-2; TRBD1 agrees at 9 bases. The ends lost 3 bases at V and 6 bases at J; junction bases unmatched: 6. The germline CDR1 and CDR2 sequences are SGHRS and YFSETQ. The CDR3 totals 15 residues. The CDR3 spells CASSYLTGGAGELFF. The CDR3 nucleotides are TGCGCCAGCAGCTATCTGACAGGGGGGGCCGGGGAGCTGTTTTTT.

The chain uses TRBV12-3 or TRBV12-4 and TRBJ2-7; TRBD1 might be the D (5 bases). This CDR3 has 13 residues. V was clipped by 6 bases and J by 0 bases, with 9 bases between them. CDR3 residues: CASSRTFSYEQYF. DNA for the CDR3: TGTGCCAGCAGCCGGACATTCTCCTACGAGCAGTACTTC.

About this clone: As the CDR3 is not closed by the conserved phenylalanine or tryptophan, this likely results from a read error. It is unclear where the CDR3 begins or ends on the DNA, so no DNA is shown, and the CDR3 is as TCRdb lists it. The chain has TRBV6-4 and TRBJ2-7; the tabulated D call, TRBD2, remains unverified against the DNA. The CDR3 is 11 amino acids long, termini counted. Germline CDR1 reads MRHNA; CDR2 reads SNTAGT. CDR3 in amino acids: CASSDPGIWRS.

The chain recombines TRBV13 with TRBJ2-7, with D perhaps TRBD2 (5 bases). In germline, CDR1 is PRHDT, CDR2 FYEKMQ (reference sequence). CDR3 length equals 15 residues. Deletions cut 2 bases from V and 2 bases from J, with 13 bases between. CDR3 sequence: CASSLRRLRPYEQYF. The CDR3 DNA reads TGTGCCAGCAGCTTACGTAGACTACGACCCTACGAGCAGTACTTC.

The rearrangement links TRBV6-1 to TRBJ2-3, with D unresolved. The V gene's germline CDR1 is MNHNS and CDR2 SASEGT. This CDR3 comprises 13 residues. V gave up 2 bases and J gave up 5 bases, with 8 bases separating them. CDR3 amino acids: CASSESFGDTQYF. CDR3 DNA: TGTGCCAGCAGTGAATCTTTCGGAGATACGCAGTATTTT.

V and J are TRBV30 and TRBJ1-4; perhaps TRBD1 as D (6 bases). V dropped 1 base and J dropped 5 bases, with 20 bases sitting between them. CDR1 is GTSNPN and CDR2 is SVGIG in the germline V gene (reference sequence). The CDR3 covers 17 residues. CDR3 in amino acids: CAWSGVRQGSKNEKLFF. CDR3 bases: TGTGCCTGGAGTGGAGTTCGTCAGGGGAGTAAAAATGAAAAACTGTTTTTT.